This T cell receptor beta chain stems from a study of beta chain features in type 1 diabetes. Findings and limits, study-wide: All four CD4+ subsets of Type 1 diabetes patients contained TCRB CDR3s that were moderately but significantly shorter.

Expressed TCRB transcripts were sequenced because the isolated RNA had all been reverse transcribed beforehand. An average approximately 3.3 million reads came from naive, central memory and regulatory T cell samples. Libraries were prepared by immunoSEQ multiplex PCR; TCRdb keeps only in-frame clonotypes and omits some of them. The sample lists about 660,000 clones; 11% to 15% were seen once. This clone was detected a few times. Its cognate antigen is unknown. This CDR3 has 16 residues. The source of this sequence is a man aged 18 to 30 with type 1 diabetes. V is TRBV21-1 and J is TRBJ2-5; the tabulated D call, TRBD1, remains unverified against the DNA. TRBV21-1 is a pseudogene locus. Sequenced: naive CD4+ T cells from blood. For the CDR3, the DNA is TGTGCCAGCAGCAAAGCGAGAAGGGGGCATAGGGAGACCCAGTACTTC. It encodes CASSKARRGHRETQYF.